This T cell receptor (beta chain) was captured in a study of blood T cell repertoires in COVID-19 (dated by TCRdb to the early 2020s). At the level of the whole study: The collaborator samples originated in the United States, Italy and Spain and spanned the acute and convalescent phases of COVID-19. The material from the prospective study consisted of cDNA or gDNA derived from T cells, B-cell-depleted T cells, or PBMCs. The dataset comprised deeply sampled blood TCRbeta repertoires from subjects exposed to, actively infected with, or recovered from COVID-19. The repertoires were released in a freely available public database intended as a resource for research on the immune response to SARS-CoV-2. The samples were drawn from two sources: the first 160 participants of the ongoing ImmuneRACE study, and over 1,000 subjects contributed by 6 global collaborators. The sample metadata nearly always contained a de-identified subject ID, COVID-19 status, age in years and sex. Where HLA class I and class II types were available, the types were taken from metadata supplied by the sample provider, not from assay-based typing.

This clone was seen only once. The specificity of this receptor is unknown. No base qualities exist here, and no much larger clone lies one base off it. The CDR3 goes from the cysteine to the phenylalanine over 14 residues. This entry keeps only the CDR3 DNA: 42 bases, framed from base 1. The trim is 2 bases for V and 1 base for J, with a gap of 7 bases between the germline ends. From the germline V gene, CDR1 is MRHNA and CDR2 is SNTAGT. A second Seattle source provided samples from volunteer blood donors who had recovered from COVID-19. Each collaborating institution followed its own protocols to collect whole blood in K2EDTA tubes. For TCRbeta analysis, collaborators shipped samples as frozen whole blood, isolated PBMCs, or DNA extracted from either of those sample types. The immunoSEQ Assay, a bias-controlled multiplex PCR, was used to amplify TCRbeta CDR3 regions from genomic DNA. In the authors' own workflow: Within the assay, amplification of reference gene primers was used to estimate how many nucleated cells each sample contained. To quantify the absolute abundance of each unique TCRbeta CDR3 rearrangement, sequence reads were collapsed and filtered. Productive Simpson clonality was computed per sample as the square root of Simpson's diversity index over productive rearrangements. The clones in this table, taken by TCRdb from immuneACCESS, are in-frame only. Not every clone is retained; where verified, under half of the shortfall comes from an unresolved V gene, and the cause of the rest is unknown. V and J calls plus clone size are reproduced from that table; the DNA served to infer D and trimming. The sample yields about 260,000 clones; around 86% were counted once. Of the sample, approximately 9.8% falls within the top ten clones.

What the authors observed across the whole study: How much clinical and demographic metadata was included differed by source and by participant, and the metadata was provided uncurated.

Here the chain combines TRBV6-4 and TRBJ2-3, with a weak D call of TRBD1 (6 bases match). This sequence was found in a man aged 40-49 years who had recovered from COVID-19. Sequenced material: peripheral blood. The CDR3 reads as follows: CASSDRTGTDTQYF. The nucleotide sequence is TGTGCCAGCAGTGACAGGACAGGCACAGATACGCAGTATTTT.